Presented here are 26 T cell receptor beta chains from one specimen sequenced in a study of shared clonotypes between healthy human individuals. Using immunoSEQ multiplex PCR, the repertoire was profiled, and TCRdb retains in-frame clones only, with some absent. The sample has about 770,000 clones; around 77% are singletons. The sample taken for sequencing was memory CD4+ T cells sorted from blood. This sample's subset: CD45RA-negative fraction. All receptors come from a woman younger than 45 in good health.

This clone was seen a handful of times. Additional DNA sequences in this sample encode the identical CDR3. This rearrangement joins TRBV2 to TRBJ2-7; 9 bases line up with TRBD2. Trimming removed 6 bases from V and 5 bases from J; junction bases left unmatched: 8. Per the germline V gene, CDR1 is SNHLY and CDR2 is FYNNEI. The CDR3 covers 14 residues. CDR3 DNA: TGTGCCAGCAGCCGGCTAGCGGGAATCAACGAGCAGTACTTC. It is translated as CASSRLAGINEQYF.

This clone was counted once. The rearrangement links TRBV2 to TRBJ1-2, with unresolved D. The CDR3 totals 14 residues. Per germline, CDR1 SNHLY and CDR2 FYNNEI. Trimming stripped 4 bases from V and 0 bases from J, with 9 bases between. In DNA, the CDR3 is TGTGCCAGCAGTGGGTATCGGACTAACTATGGCTACACCTTC. Amino acid sequence: CASSGYRTNYGYTF.

This clone was counted ten times or more. The same CDR3 also results from other DNA sequences found in this sample. The chain is built from TRBV7-9 and TRBJ1-4; TRBD1 matches at 8 bases. The CDR3 spans 13 residues. V was clipped by 1 base and J by 10 bases; unmatched bases: 2. Germline-derived CDR1 and CDR2 are SEHNR and FQNEAQ (reference sequence). This chain's CDR3 is CASSLEQGGKLFF. The CDR3 DNA reads TGTGCCAGCAGCTTAGAACAGGGGGGAAAACTGTTTTTT.

This clone has ten or more counts. CDR3 in DNA: TGCGCCAGCAGTAGAAGCGGGAGGGGGGATGCGGATACGCAGTATTTT. This encodes CASSRSGRGDADTQYF. The chain uses TRBV10-1 and TRBJ2-3, with TRBD2 matching 10 bases. The CDR3 is made up of 16 amino acids. Germline values: CDR1 WNHNN, CDR2 SYGVQD (reference sequence). Trimming took 5 bases from V and 6 from J; bases not matched to a gene: 11.

The J gene is TRBJ2-7, the V gene TRBV28; possible D gene TRBD2, 6 bases. Germline CDR1 reads MDHEN; CDR2 reads SYDVKM. The CDR3 loop spans 13 amino acids. The V gene lost 4 bases and the J gene lost 1 base, with 8 bases spanning the gap. CDR3 in DNA: TGTGCCAGCAGTTGGGGACTTTCCTACGAGCAGTACTTC. This gives the protein CASSWGLSYEQYF.

In this sample, this clone turned up a few times. A far larger clone lies a single base away; this is likely a read error. The same CDR3 arises from other DNA sequences in this sample as well. The chain employs TRBV11-2 and TRBJ1-2; TRBD1 agrees at 7 bases. This CDR3 has 13 amino acids. The junction had 2 bases not matched to a gene; V was cut back by 5 bases and J by 2 bases. Germline loops: CDR1 SGHAT, CDR2 FQNNGV. CDR3 sequence: CASSPTGNYGYTF. The CDR3 nucleotides read TGTGCCAGCAGCCCGACAGGGAACTATGGCTACACCTTC.

The CDR3 here is CASSSVKSGQETQYF. In DNA form, the CDR3 reads TGTGCCAGCAGCTCAGTTAAGAGTGGGCAAGAGACCCAGTACTTC. The chain employs TRBV5-4 and TRBJ2-5; D remains unclear. The CDR3 has 15 residues. Trimming removed 3 bases at V and 2 bases at J, with 14 bases between. The V gene's germline CDR1 is SGHNT and CDR2 YYREEE (reference sequence).

This clone was seen a single time. This chain joins TRBV5-1 and TRBJ2-7; 12 positions agree with TRBD2. V lost 4 bases, J lost 3 bases, and 5 bases stayed unmatched. The CDR3 runs 15 residues. Per germline, CDR1 SGHRS and CDR2 YFSETQ. The CDR3 spells CASSTRTSGNYEQYF. The CDR3 nucleotides are TGCGCCAGCAGCACCAGGACTAGCGGGAACTACGAGCAGTACTTC. Filled out from reference TRBV5-1 and TRBJ2-7, the complete variable domain reads KAGVTQTPRYLIKTRGQQVTLSCSPISGHRSVSWYQQTPGQGLQFLFEYFSETQRNKGNFPGRFSGRQFSNSRSEMNVSTLELGDSALYLCASSTRTSGNYEQYFGPGTRLTVT.

The DNA for the CDR3 is TGTGCCACCAGCAGAGGGGGGGACTCTGGAAACACCATATATTTT. Amino acids: CATSRGGDSGNTIYF. The chain recombines TRBV15 with TRBJ1-3; D is possibly TRBD1 (5 bases). Germline CDR1 reads LNHNV; CDR2 reads YYDKDF (reference sequence). CDR3 size: 15 residues. The germline V and J ends were trimmed by 1 base and 0 bases, with 7 bases remaining between them.

This chain's CDR3 is CASSLQGQLPLHF. As DNA, the CDR3 is TGTGCCAGTAGTCTACAAGGACAGTTACCCCTCCACTTT. The chain links TRBV19 to TRBJ1-6, with D possibly TRBD1 on 6 matching bases. This CDR3 has 13 amino acids. The germline CDR1 and CDR2 sequences are LNHDA and SQIVND (reference sequence). Trimming cost V 5 bases and J 12 bases, with 14 bases left between them. The full variable domain, with the rest looked up from reference TRBV19 and TRBJ1-6, is DGGITQSPKYLFRKEGQNVTLSCEQNLNHDAMYWYRQDPGQGLRLIYYSQIVNDFQKGDIAEGYSVSREKKESFPLTVTSAQKNPTAFYLCASSLQGQLPLHFGNGTRLTVT.

The chain recombines TRBV28 with TRBJ2-3; tentatively, D is TRBD1 or TRBD2 (5 bases each). Germline CDR1 reads MDHEN; CDR2 reads SYDVKM. The CDR3 loop spans 15 amino acids. V dropped 5 bases and J dropped 1 base, with 13 bases sitting between them. CDR3: CASSLAGRGTDTQYF. The CDR3 DNA follows: TGTGCCAGCAGTCTAGCAGGGAGAGGCACAGATACGCAGTATTTT.

The chain uses TRBV5-1 and TRBJ2-3; a possible D gene is TRBD1 (5 bases). V lost 1 base, J lost 4 bases, and 10 bases lay in between. The CDR3 runs to 14 residues. Germline CDR1 is SGHRS and CDR2 is YFSETQ. CDR3 sequence: CASSLSQGPDTQYF. The CDR3 DNA reads as TGCGCCAGCAGCTTGAGTCAGGGCCCAGATACGCAGTATTTT.

The chain employs TRBV7-2 and TRBJ2-7, with 9 bases fitting TRBD1. The CDR3 extends over 15 amino acids. V gave up 6 bases and J gave up 1 base; unmatched junction bases: 7. The germline CDR1 and CDR2 sequences are SGHTA and FQGNSA. CDR3 sequence (DNA): TGTGCCAGCAGATCCCCGGGACAGGGATCCTACGAGCAGTACTTC. As protein: CASRSPGQGSYEQYF.

V gene TRBV28 combines with J gene TRBJ2-1; D is possibly TRBD2 (5 bases). Germline-derived CDR1 and CDR2 are MDHEN and SYDVKM. Between the trimmed V and J ends, which lost 2 bases and 0 bases, there was a span of 8 bases. This CDR3 is built from 15 residues. CDR3 sequence reads: CASSLVGSSYNEQFF. In DNA, the CDR3 is TGTGCCAGCAGTTTAGTTGGGAGCTCCTACAATGAGCAGTTCTTC.

About this clone itself: Other nucleotide sequences from this sample produce the same CDR3. The chain employs TRBV5-1 and TRBJ2-3; D is perhaps TRBD2 (5 bases). V was pared by 7 bases and J by 0 bases, with 18 bases between. The CDR3 is 16 residues long. The germline CDR1 and CDR2 sequences are SGHRS and YFSETQ. CDR3 sequence reads: CASSLPADYSTDTQYF. As DNA, the CDR3 is TGCGCCAGCTCACTTCCCGCCGACTATAGCACAGATACGCAGTATTTT.

This clone was counted once. The V and J genes are TRBV4-2 and TRBJ1-5; D may be TRBD1 (6 bases). The length of the CDR3 is 17 residues. The V gene lost 0 bases and the J gene lost 0 bases, with 12 bases spanning the gap. Germline CDR1 is LGHNA and CDR2 is YNFKEQ. CDR3 loop: CASSQEGGAYSNQPQHF. The CDR3 coding sequence is TGTGCCAGCAGCCAAGAGGGGGGGGCCTATAGCAATCAGCCCCAGCATTTT.

The gene calls are TRBV11-2 and TRBJ2-1, with 12 positions matching TRBD2. This CDR3 is built from 17 residues. The junction had 5 bases not matched to a gene; V was cut back by 3 bases and J by 2 bases. Germline CDR1 and CDR2: SGHAT and FQNNGV. CDR3 bases: TGTGCCAGCAGCTTTCCTAGCGGGAGGGTTACCTACAATGAGCAGTTCTTC. This translates into CASSFPSGRVTYNEQFF. The full variable domain, completed using reference TRBV11-2 and TRBJ2-1, is EAGVAQSPRYKIIEKRQSVAFWCNPISGHATLYWYQQILGQGPKLLIQFQNNGVVDDSQLPKDRFSAERLKGVDSTLKIQPAKLEDSAVYLCASSFPSGRVTYNEQFFGPGTRLTVL.

This clone was picked up one time. The genes are TRBV7-3 and TRBJ2-7; the D gene is possibly TRBD1 (6 bases). Trimming shortened V by 2 bases and J by 2 bases, and 13 bases separated the two germline ends. This CDR3 has 15 residues. Germline V gene data show CDR1 as SGHTA and CDR2 as FQGTGA. The CDR3 sequence: CASSLAHGQPYEQYF. CDR3 bases: TGTGCCAGCAGCTTAGCCCATGGACAGCCCTACGAGCAGTACTTC.

The CDR3 sequence is CASNRGTQETQYF. The CDR3 coding sequence is TGCGCCAGCAACCGGGGAACACAAGAGACCCAGTACTTC. The genes are TRBV5-1 and TRBJ2-5, with D maybe TRBD2 (5 bases). V lost 6 bases to trimming and J lost 2 bases, with 11 bases between them. The V gene's germline CDR1 is SGHRS and CDR2 YFSETQ. This CDR3 has 13 amino acids.

This clone was counted only a few times. This chain connects TRBV30 to TRBJ2-5; D unresolved. Per germline, CDR1 GTSNPN and CDR2 SVGIG (reference sequence). V lost 2 bases to trimming and J lost 2 bases, with 6 bases between them. The CDR3 length is 12 residues. The CDR3 sequence is CAWSTQQETQYF. CDR3 DNA: TGTGCCTGGAGTACCCAACAAGAGACCCAGTACTTC.

V usage is TRBV18 and J usage is TRBJ1-4, with D maybe TRBD1 (6 bases). With 6 bases removed from V and 5 bases from J, the gap between germline ends came to 16 bases. Germline-derived CDR1 and CDR2 are KGHSH and LQKENI. CDR3 size: 15 residues. CDR3 sequence: CASSGAGAANEKLFF. The CDR3 DNA is TGTGCCAGCTCGGGCGCAGGGGCCGCGAATGAAAAACTGTTTTTT.

This clone was recorded once. This rearrangement joins TRBV5-1 to TRBJ2-1, with 13 bases aligning to TRBD2. The trim removed 4 bases at V and 5 bases at J, leaving 3 bases unmatched. CDR3 length: 15 residues. Germline V lookup: CDR1 SGHRS, CDR2 YFSETQ. The CDR3, as DNA: TGCGCCAGCAGCAAGACTAGCGGGGGGCACAATGAGCAGTTCTTC. This sequence encodes CASSKTSGGHNEQFF.

J is TRBJ2-2 and V is TRBV28, with D maybe TRBD1 (5 bases). This CDR3 contains 13 residues. Per germline, CDR1 MDHEN and CDR2 SYDVKM. The germline V and J ends were trimmed by 8 bases and 0 bases, with 7 bases remaining between them. The DNA for the CDR3 is TGTGCCAGCCGACAGACGAACACCGGGGAGCTGTTTTTT. Translated: CASRQTNTGELFF. The full variable domain, rest sourced from reference TRBV28 and TRBJ2-2, is DVKVTQSSRYLVKRTGEKVFLECVQDMDHENMFWYRQDPGLGLRLIYFSYDVKMKEKGDIPEGYSVSREKKERFSLILESASTNQTSMYLCASRQTNTGELFFGEGSRLTVL.

Ten or more counts support this clone. The chain carries TRBV5-1 and TRBJ1-1; weak D call: TRBD1 (6 bases). CDR3 length: 16 amino acids. CDR1 is SGHRS, CDR2 YFSETQ, per germline. Trimming took 4 bases from V and 4 from J, leaving 20 bases between them. The DNA for the CDR3 is TGCGCCAGCAGCCCCGATAGGGGGGGAGAGGGCACTGAAGCTTTCTTT. As protein: CASSPDRGGEGTEAFF.

Note on this clone: The junction departs from germline at one end; a sequencing error may be responsible. The V call is TRBV5-6, the J call TRBJ2-7, with 7 bases that match TRBD1. CDR3 length: 16 residues. Germline V gene data show CDR1 as SGHDT and CDR2 as YYEEEE. The chain's CDR3 is CASSPRSTGAIALSHF. The CDR3, as DNA: TGTGCCAGCAGCCCACGTTCTACAGGGGCAATAGCTCTATCCCACTTC.

This clone was picked up a small number of times. The J gene is TRBJ2-4, the V gene TRBV28; TRBD2 agrees at 8 bases. V lost 4 bases and J lost 3; bases outside the gene matches: 5. The CDR3 runs 15 residues. Germline V gene lookup returns CDR1 MDHEN and CDR2 SYDVKM. CDR3 region: CASSSGGYNKNIQYF. CDR3 nucleotides: TGTGCCAGCAGTTCGGGGGGGTATAACAAAAACATTCAGTACTTC.